This T cell receptor (beta chain) is drawn from a study of Ad26.COV2.S vaccination and SARS-CoV-2 variants. Clones were read by immunoSEQ multiplex PCR, and TCRdb kept only the in-frame ones, dropping some. This table has about half a million clones, 89% appearing once. In this sample, this clone turned up a few times. After removal of 9 bases from V and 6 bases from J, the junction contained 12 bases not matched to a gene. Germline values: CDR1 LNHDA, CDR2 SQIVND (reference sequence). This CDR3 is built from 15 residues. Treatment of the sample: roughly 19 received Ad26.COV2.S at low or high dose, single or two shots; about 5 received placebo; per-sample allocation not given. Sample collection was performed on day 63 after the first vaccine or placebo injection.

The material sequenced was peripheral blood, taken in a trial of Ad26.COV2.S vaccine versus placebo. The rearrangement joins TRBV19 to TRBJ2-1, with 9 bases that match TRBD1. The clonotype originates from a person between 18 and 60 years old who received the Ad26.COV2.S COVID-19 vaccine or a placebo. The CDR3 is CASKSVGQGVNEQFF. The CDR3 nucleotides read TGTGCCAGCAAATCTGTGGGACAGGGTGTCAATGAGCAGTTCTTC.